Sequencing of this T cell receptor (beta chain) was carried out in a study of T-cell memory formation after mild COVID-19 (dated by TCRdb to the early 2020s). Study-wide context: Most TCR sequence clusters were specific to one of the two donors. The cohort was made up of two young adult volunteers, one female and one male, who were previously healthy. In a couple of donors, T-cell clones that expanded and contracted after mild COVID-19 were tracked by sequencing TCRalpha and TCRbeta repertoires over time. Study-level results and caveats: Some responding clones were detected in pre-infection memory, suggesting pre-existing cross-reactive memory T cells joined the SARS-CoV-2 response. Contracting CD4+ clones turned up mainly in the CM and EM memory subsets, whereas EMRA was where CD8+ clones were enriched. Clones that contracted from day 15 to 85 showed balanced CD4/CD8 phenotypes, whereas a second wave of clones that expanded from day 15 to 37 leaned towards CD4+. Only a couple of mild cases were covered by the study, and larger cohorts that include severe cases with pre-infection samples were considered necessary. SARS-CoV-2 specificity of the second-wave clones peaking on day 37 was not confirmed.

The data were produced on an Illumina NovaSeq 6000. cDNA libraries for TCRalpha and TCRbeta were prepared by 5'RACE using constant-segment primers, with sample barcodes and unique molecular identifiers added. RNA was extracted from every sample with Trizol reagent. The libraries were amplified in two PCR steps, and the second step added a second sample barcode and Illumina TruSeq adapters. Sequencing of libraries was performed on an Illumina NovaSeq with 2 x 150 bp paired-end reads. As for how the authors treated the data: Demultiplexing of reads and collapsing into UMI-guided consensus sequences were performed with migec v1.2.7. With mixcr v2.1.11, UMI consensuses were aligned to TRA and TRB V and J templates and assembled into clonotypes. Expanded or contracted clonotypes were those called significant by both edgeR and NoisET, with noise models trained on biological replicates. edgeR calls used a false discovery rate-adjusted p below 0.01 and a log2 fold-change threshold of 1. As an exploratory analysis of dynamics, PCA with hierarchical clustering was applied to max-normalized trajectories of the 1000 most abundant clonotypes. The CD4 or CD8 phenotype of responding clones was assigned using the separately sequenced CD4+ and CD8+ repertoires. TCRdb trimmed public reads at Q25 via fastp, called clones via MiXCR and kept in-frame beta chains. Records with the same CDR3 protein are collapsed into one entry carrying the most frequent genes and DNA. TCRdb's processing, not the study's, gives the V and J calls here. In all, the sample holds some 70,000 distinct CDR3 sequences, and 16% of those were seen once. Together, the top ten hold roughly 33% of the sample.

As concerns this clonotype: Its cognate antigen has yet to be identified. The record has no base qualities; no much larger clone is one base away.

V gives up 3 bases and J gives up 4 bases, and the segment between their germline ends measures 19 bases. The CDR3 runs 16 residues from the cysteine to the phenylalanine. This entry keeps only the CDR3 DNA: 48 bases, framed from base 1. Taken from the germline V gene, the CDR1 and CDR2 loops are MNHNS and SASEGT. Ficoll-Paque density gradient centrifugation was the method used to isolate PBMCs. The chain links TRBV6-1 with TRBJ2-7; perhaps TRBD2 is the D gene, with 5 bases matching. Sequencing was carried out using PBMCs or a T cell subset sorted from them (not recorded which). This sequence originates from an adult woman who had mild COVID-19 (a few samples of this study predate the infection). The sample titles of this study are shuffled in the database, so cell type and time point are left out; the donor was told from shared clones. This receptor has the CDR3 CASSDTSGIPLYEQYF. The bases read TGTGCCAGCAGTGACACCTCCGGGATTCCCTTATACGAGCAGTACTTC.